This TCR beta chain is drawn from a study of shared clonotypes between healthy human individuals. Comment on this clone: In the same sample, other DNA sequences code for this CDR3.

TCRdb's table, derived via immunoSEQ multiplex PCR, lists solely in-frame clones and lacks some. The repertoire includes 2 million to 3 million clones, roughly 93% of them detected once, and 0.36% sits in the top ten. Trimming took 4 bases from V and 2 from J, leaving 11 bases between them. CDR1 and CDR2 (germline): SGHRS, YFSETQ. The CDR3 sequence is 14 residues long. The sequenced material came from naive CD4+ T cells from PBMCs. The sample's subset: CD45RA+ positively selected. The clonotype originates from a man younger than 35 in good health. Some clones in this sample may be carry-over from other donors' samples. The J gene is TRBJ2-3, the V gene TRBV5-1; possible D gene TRBD1, 5 bases. CDR3 amino acids: CASSLGQATDTQYF. Here the CDR3 DNA reads TGCGCCAGCAGCCTGGGGCAGGCCACAGATACGCAGTATTTT. Supplemented by reference TRBV5-1 and TRBJ2-3, the full variable domain reads KAGVTQTPRYLIKTRGQQVTLSCSPISGHRSVSWYQQTPGQGLQFLFEYFSETQRNKGNFPGRFSGRQFSNSRSEMNVSTLELGDSALYLCASSLGQATDTQYFGPGTRLTVL.